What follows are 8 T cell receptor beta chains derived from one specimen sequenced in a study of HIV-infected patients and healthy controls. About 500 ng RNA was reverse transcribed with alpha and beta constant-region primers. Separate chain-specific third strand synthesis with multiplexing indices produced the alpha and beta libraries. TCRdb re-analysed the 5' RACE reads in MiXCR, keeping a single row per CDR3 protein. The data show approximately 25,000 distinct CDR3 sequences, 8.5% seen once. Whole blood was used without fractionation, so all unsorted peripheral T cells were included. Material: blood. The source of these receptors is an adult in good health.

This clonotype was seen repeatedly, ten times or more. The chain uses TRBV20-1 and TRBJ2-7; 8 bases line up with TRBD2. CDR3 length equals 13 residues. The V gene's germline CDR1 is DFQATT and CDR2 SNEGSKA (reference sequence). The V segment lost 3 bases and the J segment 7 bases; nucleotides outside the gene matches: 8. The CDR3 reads CSARLAGRGEQYF. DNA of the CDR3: TGCAGTGCTAGGTTAGCGGGGAGAGGGGAGCAGTACTTC.

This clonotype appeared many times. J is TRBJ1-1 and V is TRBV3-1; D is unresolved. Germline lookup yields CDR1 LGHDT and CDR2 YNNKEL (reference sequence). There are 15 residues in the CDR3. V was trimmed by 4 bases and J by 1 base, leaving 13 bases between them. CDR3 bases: TGTGCCAGCAGCCCGCCATTCTGGGGGAACACTGAAGCTTTCTTT. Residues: CASSPPFWGNTEAFF.

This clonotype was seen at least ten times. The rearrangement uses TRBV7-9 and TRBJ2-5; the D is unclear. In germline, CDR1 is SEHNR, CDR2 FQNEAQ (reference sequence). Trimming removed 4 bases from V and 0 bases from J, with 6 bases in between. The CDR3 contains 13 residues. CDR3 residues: CASSSYNQETQYF. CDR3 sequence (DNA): TGTGCCAGCAGCTCCTACAACCAAGAGACCCAGTACTTC. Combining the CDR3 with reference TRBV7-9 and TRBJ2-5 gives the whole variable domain DTGVSQNPRHKITKRGQNVTFRCDPISEHNRLYWYRQTLGQGPEFLTYFQNEAQLEKSRLLSDRFSAERPKGSFSTLEIQRTEQGDSAMYLCASSSYNQETQYFGPGTRLLVL.

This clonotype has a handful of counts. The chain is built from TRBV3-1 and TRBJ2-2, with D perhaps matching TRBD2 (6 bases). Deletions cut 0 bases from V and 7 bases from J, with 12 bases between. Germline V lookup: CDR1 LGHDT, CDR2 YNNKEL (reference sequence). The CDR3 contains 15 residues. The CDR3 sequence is CASSQELALVGELFF. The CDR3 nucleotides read TGTGCCAGCAGCCAAGAACTAGCTCTGGTCGGGGAGCTGTTTTTT.

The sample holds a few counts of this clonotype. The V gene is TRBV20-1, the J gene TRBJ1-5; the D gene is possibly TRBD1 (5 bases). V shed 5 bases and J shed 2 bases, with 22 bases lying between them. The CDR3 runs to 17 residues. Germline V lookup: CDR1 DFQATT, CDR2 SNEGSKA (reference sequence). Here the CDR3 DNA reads TGCAGTGCTTCCCCCGACTTGGACACCGGAGGCAATCAGCCCCAGCATTTT. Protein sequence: CSASPDLDTGGNQPQHF.

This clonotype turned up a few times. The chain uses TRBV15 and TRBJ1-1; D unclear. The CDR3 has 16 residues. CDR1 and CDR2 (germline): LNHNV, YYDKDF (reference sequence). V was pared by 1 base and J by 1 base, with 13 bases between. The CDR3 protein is CATSRGAARTNTEAFF. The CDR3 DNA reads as TGTGCCACCAGCAGAGGCGCGGCGCGCACGAACACTGAAGCTTTCTTT.

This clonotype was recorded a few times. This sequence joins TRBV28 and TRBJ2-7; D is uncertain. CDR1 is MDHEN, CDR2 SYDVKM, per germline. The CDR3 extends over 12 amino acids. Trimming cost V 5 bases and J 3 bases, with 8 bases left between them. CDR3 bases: TGTGCCAGCAGTCCCCCCCGCTACGAGCAGTACTTC. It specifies CASSPPRYEQYF.

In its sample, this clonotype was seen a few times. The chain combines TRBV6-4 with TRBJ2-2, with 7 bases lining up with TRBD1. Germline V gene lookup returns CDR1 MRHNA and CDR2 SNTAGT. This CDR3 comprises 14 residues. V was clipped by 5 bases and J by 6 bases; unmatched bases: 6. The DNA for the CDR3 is TGTGCCAGCAGTTCTAGGGGGCGTCCCGGGGAGCTGTTTTTT. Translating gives CASSSRGRPGELFF.